These 12 T cell receptor beta chains were all obtained from the same sample, sequenced in a study of OX40 agonist ivuxolimab in advanced cancers. Clones were read by immunoSEQ multiplex PCR, and TCRdb kept only the in-frame ones, dropping some. This table holds about 73,000 clones, under 90% found once. The sample in question was CD4+ or CD8+ T cells sorted from blood, obtained in a trial of the OX40 agonist ivuxolimab. The receptors were gathered from an adult with an advanced solid tumor such as melanoma, head and neck, liver or kidney cancer.

V and J are TRBV4-1 and TRBJ1-1; D gene ambiguous. Trimming took 0 bases from V and 9 from J, leaving 11 bases between them. Germline assignment: CDR1 MGHRA and CDR2 YSYEKL. This CDR3 region has 13 residues. Written as DNA, the CDR3 is TGCGCCAGCAGCCAAGATCTTCGGGGAAAAGCTTTCTTT. Encoded protein: CASSQDLRGKAFF.

The CDR3 region has the DNA TGTGCCAGCAGCCTCCGGGCACAAGGGGCGCGTGGAAACACCATATATTTT. This translates into CASSLRAQGARGNTIYF. The genes are TRBV14 and TRBJ1-3; D is perhaps TRBD1 (5 bases). The germline V gene has CDR1 SGHDN and CDR2 FVKESK. The CDR3 runs to 17 residues. Trimming cost V 4 bases and J 3 bases, with 19 bases left between them.

This clone was detected once. CDR3 sequence (DNA): TGTGCCAGCAGAGCGAACAGGGGGCACGAGCAGTACTTC. It specifies CASRANRGHEQYF. The J gene is TRBJ2-7, the V gene TRBV7-2, with 9 bases that match TRBD1. Germline V lookup: CDR1 SGHTA, CDR2 FQGNSA. With 6 bases clipped from V and 5 bases from J, the junction kept 5 bases outside the gene matches. This CDR3 spans 13 amino acids.

Here the CDR3 DNA reads TGTGCCAGCAGTGATCTTTCCTATAGCAATCAGCCCCAGCATTTT. Protein: CASSDLSYSNQPQHF. This chain joins TRBV6-1 and TRBJ1-5; no clear D. Trimming stripped 3 bases from V and 0 bases from J, with 9 bases between. Per the germline V gene, CDR1 is MNHNS and CDR2 is SASEGT. CDR3 size: 15 residues.

This clone was seen a single time. At one boundary the junction diverges from the germline segment, which might be a read error. V is TRBV5-1 and J is TRBJ1-2; no reliable D call. Germline loops: CDR1 SGHRS, CDR2 YFSETQ. The length of the CDR3 is 14 residues. The CDR3 DNA is TGTGCCAGCAGCCCGACCCGGACGGACTATGGCTACACCTTC. It translates to CASSPTRTDYGYTF.

This clone has more than one count but fewer than ten. V and J are TRBV7-3 and TRBJ1-2; no clear D. CDR1 is SGHTA and CDR2 is FQGTGA in the germline V gene. The V gene lost 2 bases and the J gene lost 6 bases, with 22 bases spanning the gap. The CDR3 extends over 17 amino acids. Here the CDR3 reads CASSLGKKGVGVDGYTF. CDR3 nucleotides: TGTGCCAGCAGCTTAGGGAAAAAGGGAGTTGGGGTGGATGGCTACACCTTC.

The rearrangement joins TRBV9 to TRBJ2-7; D possibly matches TRBD1 or TRBD2 (7 bases each). This CDR3 spans 16 amino acids. Germline V gene data show CDR1 as SGDLS and CDR2 as YYNGEE. Trimming stripped 3 bases from V and 4 bases from J, with 20 bases between. The CDR3, as DNA: TGTGCCAGCAGCGCCGAGATACAGGGGAGGGGATACGAGCAGTACTTC. It translates to CASSAEIQGRGYEQYF.

This chain links TRBV30 with TRBJ1-4, with 9 bases identical to TRBD1. The CDR3 loop spans 18 amino acids. Germline V gene data show CDR1 as GTSNPN and CDR2 as SVGIG (reference sequence). Trimming at V came to 2 bases and at J to 9 bases, leaving 19 bases not matched to a gene. In DNA, the CDR3 is TGTGCCTGGAGTCTTCTGCTAAAATCCGGGACAGGGAGGAAAAAACTGTTTTTT. Its translation is CAWSLLLKSGTGRKKLFF.

Many counts were recorded for this clone. Other DNA sequences in this specimen translate into the identical CDR3. The CDR3 nucleotides are TGTGCCTGGAGCGTCGGGAGGGACTATGGCTACACCTTC. It is translated as CAWSVGRDYGYTF. The chain recombines TRBV30 with TRBJ1-2; no firm D call. CDR3 size: 13 residues. Trimming removed 3 bases from V and 3 bases from J, with 11 bases in between. Per germline, CDR1 GTSNPN and CDR2 SVGIG (reference sequence).

The gene calls are TRBV20-1 and TRBJ2-7; D is unclear. Germline V gene data show CDR1 as DFQATT and CDR2 as SNEGSKA (reference sequence). The CDR3 loop spans 11 amino acids. V lost 4 bases and J 3 bases, leaving 7 bases between the germline ends. The CDR3 nucleotides read TGCAGTGCTAAGGCGAGCTACGAGCAGTACTTC. It codes for CSAKASYEQYF.

The chain carries TRBV11-2 and TRBJ1-1, with D tentatively TRBD1 (5 bases). V lost 2 bases to trimming and J lost 3 bases, with 13 bases between them. The CDR3 covers 15 residues. Germline loops: CDR1 SGHAT, CDR2 FQNNGV. CDR3 protein: CASSLHGAGDTEAFF. CDR3 bases: TGTGCCAGCAGCTTACACGGGGCGGGGGACACTGAAGCTTTCTTT.

V and J are TRBV5-4 and TRBJ1-2, with D tentatively TRBD1 (6 bases). Germline V gene data show CDR1 as SGHNT and CDR2 as YYREEE (reference sequence). Trimming pared 0 bases from V and 4 bases from J, leaving 7 bases between. The CDR3 runs to 13 residues. The CDR3 nucleotides are TGTGCCAGCAGCTTGGTAGGGGGCTATGGCTACACCTTC. It is translated as CASSLVGGYGYTF.